This entry lists 8 T cell receptor beta chains sequenced from one sample in a study of shared clonotypes between healthy human individuals (dated by TCRdb to the early 2020s). The library relied on the immunoSEQ multiplex PCR assay. The table was pulled from immuneACCESS by TCRdb, which kept in-frame rearrangements only. Such tables lose some clones; where checked, under half of the loss comes from unresolved V genes, and the rest has no known cause. The sample contains about 2.4 million clones, 90% to 95% of them found a single time. The ten largest account for 0.36% of the sample. Sequencing input: naive CD4+ T cells from PBMCs. In light of the paper, this sample's cell subset or site label describes: CD45RA+ positively selected. These receptors were collected from a man younger than 35 in good health. Some clones in this sample may be carry-over from other donors' samples.

V usage is TRBV9 and J usage is TRBJ2-5; D is ambiguous. This CDR3 has 14 amino acids. Trimming removed 3 bases at V and 2 bases at J, with 11 bases between. The germline V gene encodes CDR1 SGDLS and CDR2 YYNGEE. The CDR3 loop is CASSEGARQETQYF. The CDR3, as DNA: TGTGCCAGCAGCGAGGGTGCGAGGCAAGAGACCCAGTACTTC.

This clone was picked up a small number of times. The V gene is TRBV4-2, the J gene TRBJ1-5; 7 bases are a match to TRBD1. The CDR3 runs to 20 residues. Unmatched junction bases numbered 21, after V lost 4 bases and J lost 3 bases. The germline V gene has CDR1 LGHNA and CDR2 YNFKEQ. The CDR3 reads CASSPRQGLGADSINQPQHF. CDR3 bases: TGTGCCAGCAGCCCCCGACAGGGCCTGGGTGCAGACTCCATCAATCAGCCCCAGCATTTT.

CDR3 bases: TGTGCCAGCAGCCCCGCGGACAGGGCGATTCAGCCCCAGCATTTT. Amino acids: CASSPADRAIQPQHF. The genes are TRBV28 and TRBJ1-5; 8 nucleotides agree with TRBD1. With V trimmed by 6 bases and J by 6 bases, 10 bases remained unmatched. The CDR3 spans 15 residues. Germline V lookup: CDR1 MDHEN, CDR2 SYDVKM.

CDR3 sequence reads: CASSPSGHPTDTQYF. The CDR3 coding sequence is TGTGCCAGCAGCCCTTCCGGACACCCCACAGATACGCAGTATTTT. The chain employs TRBV7-8 and TRBJ2-3, with a weak D call TRBD1 (5 bases). V shed 5 bases and J shed 2 bases, with 14 bases lying between them. CDR1 is SGHVS, CDR2 FQNEAQ, per germline. The CDR3 is 15 residues long.

The CDR3 nucleotides are TGCGCCAGCAGCCGGGACCTCTACAATGAGCAGTTCTTC. Amino acids: CASSRDLYNEQFF. This chain uses TRBV4-3 with TRBJ2-1; D may be TRBD1 or TRBD2 (5 bases each). V gave up 4 bases and J gave up 3 bases, with 7 bases separating them. There are 13 residues in the CDR3. The germline CDR1 and CDR2 sequences are LGHNA and YSLEER.

This sequence joins TRBV6-5 and TRBJ2-7; 7 nucleotides agree with TRBD1. The junction had 14 bases not matched to a gene; V was cut back by 4 bases and J by 8 bases. Per the germline V gene, CDR1 is MNHEY and CDR2 is SVGAGI. This CDR3 is built from 15 residues. The chain's CDR3 is CASSLAPGQTTQQYF. The CDR3 region has the DNA TGTGCCAGCAGTTTGGCGCCGGGACAGACTACGCAGCAGTACTTC.

This chain connects TRBV5-1 to TRBJ1-6, with D tentatively TRBD1 (6 bases). Trimming cost V 1 base and J 5 bases, with 10 bases left between them. There are 15 residues in the CDR3. Germline V gene lookup returns CDR1 SGHRS and CDR2 YFSETQ. The CDR3 DNA reads as TGCGCCAGCAGCTTGTCCAGGGGCAATAATTCACCCCTCCACTTT. It is translated as CASSLSRGNNSPLHF. The full variable domain, in which reference TRBV5-1 and TRBJ1-6 provide the parts outside the CDR3, is KAGVTQTPRYLIKTRGQQVTLSCSPISGHRSVSWYQQTPGQGLQFLFEYFSETQRNKGNFPGRFSGRQFSNSRSEMNVSTLELGDSALYLCASSLSRGNNSPLHFGNGTRLTVT.

V usage is TRBV13 and J usage is TRBJ1-6, with D tentatively TRBD1 (6 bases). The CDR3 runs to 15 residues. In germline, CDR1 is PRHDT, CDR2 FYEKMQ (reference sequence). V lost 5 bases to trimming and J lost 8 bases, with 16 bases between them. The CDR3 nucleotides read TGTGCCAGCAGCCCCCGGGGGGCTGTGTATTCACCCCTCCACTTT. It yields the protein CASSPRGAVYSPLHF.